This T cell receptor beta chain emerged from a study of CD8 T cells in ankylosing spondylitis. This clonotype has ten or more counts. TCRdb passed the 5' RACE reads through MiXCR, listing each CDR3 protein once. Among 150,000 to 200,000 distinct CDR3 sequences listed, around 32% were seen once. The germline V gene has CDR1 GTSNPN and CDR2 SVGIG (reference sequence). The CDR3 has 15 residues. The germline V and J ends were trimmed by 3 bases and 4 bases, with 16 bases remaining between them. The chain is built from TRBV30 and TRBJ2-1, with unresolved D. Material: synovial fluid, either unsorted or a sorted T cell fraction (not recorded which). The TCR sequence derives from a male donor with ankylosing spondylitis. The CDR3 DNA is TGTGCCTGGAGGTACCCTCTACCCCCTTACAATGAGCAGTTCTTC. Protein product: CAWRYPLPPYNEQFF.